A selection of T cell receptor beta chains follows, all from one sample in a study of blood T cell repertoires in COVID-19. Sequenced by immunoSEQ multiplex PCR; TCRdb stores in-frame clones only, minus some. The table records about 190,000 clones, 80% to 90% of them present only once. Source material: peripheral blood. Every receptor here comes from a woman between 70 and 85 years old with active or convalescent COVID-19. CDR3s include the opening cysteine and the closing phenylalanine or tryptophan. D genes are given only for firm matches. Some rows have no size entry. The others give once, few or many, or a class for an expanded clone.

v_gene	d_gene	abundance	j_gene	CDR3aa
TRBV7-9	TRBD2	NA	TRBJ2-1	CASSPTPLAGGSNEQFF
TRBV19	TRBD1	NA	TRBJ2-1	CASSIDPTGGYNEQFF
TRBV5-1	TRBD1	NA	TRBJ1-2	CASSTPGQETNYGYTF
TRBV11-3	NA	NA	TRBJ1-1	CASSLGGTNTEAFF
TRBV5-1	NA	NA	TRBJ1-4	CASSLVPGTTNEKLFF
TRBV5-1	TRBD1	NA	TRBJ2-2	CASSLGQGYTGELFF
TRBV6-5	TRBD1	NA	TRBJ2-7	CASSYATGNEQYF
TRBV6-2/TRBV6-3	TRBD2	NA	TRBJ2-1	CASSYSSAGGPYNEQFF
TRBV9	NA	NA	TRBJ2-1	CASSVGWTGVANEQFF
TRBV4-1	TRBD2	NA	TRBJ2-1	CASSQESAGIGNEQFF
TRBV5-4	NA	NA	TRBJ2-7	CASSSAGDNEQYF
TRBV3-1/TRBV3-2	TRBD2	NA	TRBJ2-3	CASSQPPLAGDADTQYF
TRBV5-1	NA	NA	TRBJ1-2	CASSLQEGMGGYTF
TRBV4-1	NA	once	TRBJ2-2	CASSQAETRFFTGELFF
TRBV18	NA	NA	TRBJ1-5	CASSPQGYQPQHF
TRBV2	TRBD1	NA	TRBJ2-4	CASSVPAGTVGAKNIQYF
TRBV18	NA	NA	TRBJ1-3	CASSPERISGNTIYF
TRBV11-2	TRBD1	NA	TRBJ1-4	CASSQGTGYPTNEKLFF
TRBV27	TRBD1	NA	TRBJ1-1	CASSLARQGSFSTEAFF
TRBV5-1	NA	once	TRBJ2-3	CASSLEGGLGDTQYF
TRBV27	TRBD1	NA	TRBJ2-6	CASTKQGANLVLSGANVLTF
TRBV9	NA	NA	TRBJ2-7	CASSVGGQGSYEQYF
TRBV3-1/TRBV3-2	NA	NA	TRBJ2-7	CASSQSNSGSYEQYF
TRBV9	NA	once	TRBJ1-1	CASSHDNTQGTTEAFF
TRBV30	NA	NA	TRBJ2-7	CALGVRPYEQYF
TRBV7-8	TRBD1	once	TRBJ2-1	CASSIYEGQALGNEQFF
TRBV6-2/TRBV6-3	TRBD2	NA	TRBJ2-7	CASSPPSGSVYEQYF
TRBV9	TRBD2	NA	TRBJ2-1	CASSAISGTSGSNEQFF
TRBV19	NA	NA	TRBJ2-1	CASSAGRNEQFF
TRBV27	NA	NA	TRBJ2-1	CASSFQGRSYNEQFF
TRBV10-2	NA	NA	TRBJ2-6	CASTGVTNSGANVLTF
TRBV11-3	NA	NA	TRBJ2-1	CASSGGTEGSYNEQFF
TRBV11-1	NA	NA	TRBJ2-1	CASSLGGDVNEQFF
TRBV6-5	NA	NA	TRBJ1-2	CASSLDRSLGYTF
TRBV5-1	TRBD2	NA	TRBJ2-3	CASRFTSGPSTDTQYF
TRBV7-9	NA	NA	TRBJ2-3	CASSVSGTNTDTQYF
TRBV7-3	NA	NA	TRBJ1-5	CASSLTRDQPQHF
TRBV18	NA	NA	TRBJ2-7	CASSPHQGSEQYF
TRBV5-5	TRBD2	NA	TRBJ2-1	CASSRLAGSYNEQFF
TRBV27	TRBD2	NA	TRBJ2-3	CASSLSGTIDTQYF
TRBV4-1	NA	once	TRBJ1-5	CASSQDLAGHNQPQHF
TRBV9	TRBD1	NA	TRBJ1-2	CASSVGGGQYGYTF
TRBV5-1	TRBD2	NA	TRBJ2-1	CASLAGERAYNEQFF
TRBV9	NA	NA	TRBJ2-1	CASSPGHAGSYNEQFF
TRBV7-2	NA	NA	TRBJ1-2	CASSADTFGYGYTF
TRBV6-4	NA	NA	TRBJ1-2	CASSDSAGGTNYGYTF
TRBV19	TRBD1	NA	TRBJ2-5	CASSRTGQETQYF
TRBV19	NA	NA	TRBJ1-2	CASSLNRDYGYTF
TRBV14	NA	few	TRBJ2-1	CASSQARGLYNEQFF
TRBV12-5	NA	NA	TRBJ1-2	CASGTTEHYGYTF
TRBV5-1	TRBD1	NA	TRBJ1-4	CASSLGGTAGEKLFF
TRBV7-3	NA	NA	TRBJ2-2	CASSFSSTVNTGELFF